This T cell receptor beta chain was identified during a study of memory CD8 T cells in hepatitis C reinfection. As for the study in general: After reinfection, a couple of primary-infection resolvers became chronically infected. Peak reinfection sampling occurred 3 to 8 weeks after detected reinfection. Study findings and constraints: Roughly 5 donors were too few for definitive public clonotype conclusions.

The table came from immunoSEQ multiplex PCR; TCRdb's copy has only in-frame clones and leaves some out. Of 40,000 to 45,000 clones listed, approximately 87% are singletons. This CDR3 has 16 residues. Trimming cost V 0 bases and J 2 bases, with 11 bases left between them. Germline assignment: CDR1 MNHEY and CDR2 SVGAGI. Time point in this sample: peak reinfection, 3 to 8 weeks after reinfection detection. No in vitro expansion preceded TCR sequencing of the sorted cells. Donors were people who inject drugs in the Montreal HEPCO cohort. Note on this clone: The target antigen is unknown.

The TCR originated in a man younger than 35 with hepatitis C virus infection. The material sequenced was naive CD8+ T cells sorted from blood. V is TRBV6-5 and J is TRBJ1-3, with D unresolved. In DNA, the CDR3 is TGTGCCAGCAGTTACTCGGCGGAGATGGCTGGAAACACCATATATTTT. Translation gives CASSYSAEMAGNTIYF.